This TCR beta chain is from a study of T cell responses to AZD1222 COVID-19 vaccine. About the study: Pooling was applied to second doses at about 4 or about 12 weeks. Study observations and caveats: Within unmutated variant regions lay the reported targets of nearly half of spike-specific TCRs. There were mostly white British donors and more females than males, and clonal diversity was possibly underestimated.

Data came from immunoSEQ multiplex PCR; TCRdb stores just in-frame clones and leaves some out. This sample carries about 56,000 clones, 75% to 90% of them seen once, and the ten largest clones take more than 13%. CDR1 is SGHTS, CDR2 YDEGEE, per germline. This CDR3 has 16 residues. The V gene lost 4 bases and the J gene lost 1 base, with 15 bases spanning the gap. As concerns this clone: Its antigen remains unknown.

The clonotype was recovered from an adult in good health. Sequenced here: peripheral blood, sampled on day 0 of AZD1222 vaccination. The rearrangement joins TRBV5-8 to TRBJ1-5; the D is unclear. The CDR3 DNA sequence: TGTGCCAGCAGCCGATACTCGGGGTTGAGCAATCAGCCCCAGCATTTT. Translated, it gives CASSRYSGLSNQPQHF.